These 26 T cell receptor beta chains came from one sample sequenced in a study of blood T cells in healthy people across ages. The second PCR ran roughly 6 to 11 cycles with a sample-barcoded 5' primer and J-beta primers. A single record per CDR3 protein comes from TCRdb applying MiXCR to the 5' RACE reads. The sample shows hundreds of thousands of distinct CDR3 sequences, 35% to 40% of them seen only once. Sequencing was done on a sample of blood. The receptors originated from a man between 18 and 35 years old in good health.

This clonotype was seen more than once but under ten times. The gene calls are TRBV2 and TRBJ1-3, with D unresolved. The CDR3 contains 16 residues. Trimming cost V 0 bases and J 0 bases, with 9 bases left between them. Per germline, CDR1 SNHLY and CDR2 FYNNEI. CDR3 loop: CASSEAEGSSGNTIYF. CDR3 nucleotide sequence: TGTGCCAGCAGTGAAGCTGAGGGTTCCTCTGGAAACACCATATATTTT.

There are a few counts of this clonotype. The gene calls are TRBV12-3 or TRBV12-4 and TRBJ2-5; D call uncertain. The CDR3 contains 14 residues. V lost 3 bases to trimming and J lost 5 bases, with 13 bases between them. The CDR3 nucleotides read TGTGCCAGCAGTTTGCGGCCAGCCGAGGAGACCCAGTACTTC. Its translation is CASSLRPAEETQYF.

The V gene is TRBV5-1, the J gene TRBJ1-2, with D perhaps matching TRBD1 (5 bases). From germline, CDR1 is SGHRS and CDR2 YFSETQ. The CDR3 loop spans 14 amino acids. The V end lost 0 bases, the J end lost 3 bases, and 9 bases lay between the germline ends. In nucleotides, the CDR3 is TGCGCCAGCAGCTTGGATAGCAGGGACTATGGCTACACCTTC. It encodes CASSLDSRDYGYTF.

This chain links TRBV5-5 with TRBJ2-5; D possibly uses TRBD1 or TRBD2 (6 bases each). Judging by the DNA end, TRBJ2-1 fits better; the J call may be wrong. Germline loops: CDR1 SGHKS, CDR2 YYEKEE (reference sequence). The CDR3 has 17 residues. CDR3 protein: CASSQTDRGTYQETQFF. The CDR3 nucleotides read TGTGCCAGCAGCCAAACCGATCGCGGGACATACCAAGAGACCCAGTTCTTC.

V gene TRBV7-2 combines with J gene TRBJ1-2; perhaps TRBD1 as D (6 bases). This CDR3 region has 12 residues. V was clipped by 8 bases and J by 8 bases, with 15 bases between them. CDR1 SGHTA and CDR2 FQGNSA come from the germline V gene. The CDR3 region has the DNA TGTGCCAGCGGCACAGGGCCTATGGGCTACACCTTC. It specifies CASGTGPMGYTF. The full variable domain, in which reference TRBV7-2 and TRBJ1-2 provide the parts outside the CDR3, is GAGVSQSPSNKVTEKGKDVELRCDPISGHTALYWYRQSLGQGLEFLIYFQGNSAPDKSGLPSDRFSAERTGGSVSTLTIQRTQQEDSAVYLCASGTGPMGYTFGSGTRLTVV.

J is TRBJ2-7 and V is TRBV20-1; TRBD2 matches at 11 bases. The trim removed 1 base at V and 4 bases at J, leaving 9 bases unmatched. The germline V gene has CDR1 DFQATT and CDR2 SNEGSKA (reference sequence). This CDR3 comprises 16 residues. Written as DNA, the CDR3 is TGCAGTGCTAGAGTGTCAGTAGCGGGAGGGGTGTACGAGCAGTACTTC. As protein: CSARVSVAGGVYEQYF.

The chain joins TRBV5-8 to TRBJ2-1, with D possibly called TRBD1 or TRBD2 (6 bases each). The J call may be in error: the DNA end matches TRBJ2-7 better. Germline CDR1 SGHTS, CDR2 YDEGEE. This CDR3 spans 15 amino acids. The CDR3 DNA follows: TGTGCCAGCAGCTCTGAGGGGGGATCCTACAATGAGCAGTACTTC. Amino acid sequence: CASSSEGGSYNEQYF.

The chain has TRBV12-3 or TRBV12-4 and TRBJ2-7; D is perhaps TRBD2 (6 bases). The CDR3 is 14 amino acids. V lost 4 bases to trimming and J lost 3 bases, with 13 bases between them. This chain's CDR3 is CASSWGRIDYEQYF. The CDR3 DNA reads TGTGCCAGCAGTTGGGGGAGGATTGACTACGAGCAGTACTTC.

J is TRBJ2-7 and V is TRBV25-1, with no clear D. The CDR3 is 13 residues long. V was trimmed by 6 bases and J by 2 bases, leaving 11 bases between them. Per germline, CDR1 MGHDK and CDR2 SYGVNS. CDR3 amino acids: CASRGQYTYEQYF. Here the CDR3 DNA reads TGTGCCAGCAGGGGCCAGTATACCTACGAGCAGTACTTC.

This clonotype was counted many times. The V call is TRBV20-1, the J call TRBJ1-2; D ambiguous. The germline V gene has CDR1 DFQATT and CDR2 SNEGSKA (reference sequence). V shed 1 base and J shed 2 bases, with 14 bases lying between them. The CDR3 has 15 residues. The CDR3 region has the DNA TGCAGTGCTAGAGCCCCGGAGGGCTGGAACTATGGCTACACCTTC. It yields the protein CSARAPEGWNYGYTF.

The CDR3 DNA reads TGCGCCAGCAGCTTGAGTAGCGGGGATAAAGAGACCCAGTACTTC. Translating it yields CASSLSSGDKETQYF. The gene calls are TRBV5-1 and TRBJ2-5, with TRBD2 matching 8 bases. The CDR3 spans 15 residues. V shed 1 base, J shed 3 bases, and the junction held 5 bases outside the gene matches. Germline assignment: CDR1 SGHRS and CDR2 YFSETQ. Filled out from reference TRBV5-1 and TRBJ2-5, the complete variable domain reads KAGVTQTPRYLIKTRGQQVTLSCSPISGHRSVSWYQQTPGQGLQFLFEYFSETQRNKGNFPGRFSGRQFSNSRSEMNVSTLELGDSALYLCASSLSSGDKETQYFGPGTRLLVL.

The chain is built from TRBV28 and TRBJ2-7; the match to TRBD1 covers 9 bases. The J call is uncertain, as TRBJ2-5 better fits the DNA end. The germline V gene encodes CDR1 MDHEN and CDR2 SYDVKM. The CDR3 totals 15 residues. The CDR3 loop is CASSSHRTGAQTQYF. CDR3 bases: TGTGCCAGCTCCTCTCACCGGACAGGGGCGCAGACCCAGTACTTC.

A word on this clonotype: A read error may explain this, as a much larger clone is one base away. J is TRBJ2-3 and V is TRBV12-3 or TRBV12-4, with D uncertain. V lost 6 bases and J lost 1, with 8 bases in between. The CDR3 is made up of 13 amino acids. The CDR3 spells CASRVTGTDTQYF. CDR3 coding DNA: TGTGCCAGCAGAGTGACCGGCACAGATACGCAGTATTTT.

The gene calls are TRBV15 and TRBJ2-2; no definite D call. CDR1 is LNHNV and CDR2 is YYDKDF in the germline V gene (reference sequence). This CDR3 is 18 amino acids long. With 8 bases removed from V and 0 bases from J, the gap between germline ends came to 22 bases. CDR3 DNA sequence: TGTGCCACCCGAGGTGGGTTAGCTCCTAACCCGAACACCGGGGAGCTGTTTTTT. Its translation is CATRGGLAPNPNTGELFF.

As concerns this clonotype: This may come from a read error, since a much larger clone is one base off. The genes are TRBV4-2 and TRBJ2-7, with D perhaps TRBD2 (6 bases). Germline CDR1 reads LGHNA; CDR2 reads YNFKEQ. Trimming stripped 0 bases from V and 5 bases from J, with 14 bases between. The CDR3 consists of 15 residues. The CDR3 reads CASSQEGTDNDEQYF. CDR3 nucleotide sequence: TGTGCCAGCAGCCAAGAAGGGACTGATAACGACGAGCAGTACTTC.

This clonotype has at least ten counts. The J gene is TRBJ2-3, the V gene TRBV28; 8 nucleotides match TRBD2. This CDR3 region has 14 residues. Germline lookup yields CDR1 MDHEN and CDR2 SYDVKM. J lost 4 bases, V lost 7 bases, and 7 bases had no gene match. DNA of the CDR3: TGTGCCAGCACGGTCCTAGCGGGCGCAGATACGCAGTATTTT. It yields the protein CASTVLAGADTQYF.

This clonotype showed up just once. Relative to the germline gene, one junction end is altered; a read error may explain this. CDR3 nucleotides: TGTGCTAGCAGCAAGGGGACAGGGGCCATGGGAGATACGCAGTATTTT. It specifies CASSKGTGAMGDTQYF. This chain uses TRBV7-7 with TRBJ2-3, with 10 positions matching TRBD1. CDR3 length: 16 residues. CDR1 is SSHAT, CDR2 FNYEAQ, per germline (reference sequence). The full variable domain, in which reference TRBV7-7 and TRBJ2-3 provide the parts outside the CDR3, is GAGVSQSPRYKVTKRGQDVTLRCDPISSHATLYWYQQALGQGPEFLTYFNYEAQPDKSGLPSDRFSAERPEGSISTLTIQRTEQRDSAMYRCASSKGTGAMGDTQYFGPGTRLTVL.

This chain joins TRBV7-2 and TRBJ2-3, with a weak D call TRBD2 (5 bases). CDR1 and CDR2 from the germline V gene are SGHTA and FQGNSA. This CDR3 has 15 amino acids. V was trimmed by 1 base and J by 4 bases, leaving 12 bases between them. The CDR3 coding sequence is TGTGCCAGCAGCTTAGTGGAGGCATCGGCAGATACGCAGTATTTT. Protein sequence: CASSLVEASADTQYF.

This clonotype is termed medium-sized. The CDR3 nucleotides read TGTGCCACCAGCAGAGATCTGGGATCCGGGCCTCCTAGCACAGATACGCAGTATTTT. Translating gives CATSRDLGSGPPSTDTQYF. The rearrangement uses TRBV15 and TRBJ2-3; D remains ambiguous. Trimming pared 0 bases from V and 0 bases from J, leaving 19 bases between. This CDR3 has 19 residues. Germline V gene lookup returns CDR1 LNHNV and CDR2 YYDKDF (reference sequence).

The chain has TRBV2 and TRBJ2-5, with 11 bases matching TRBD2. Trimming took 8 bases from V and 4 from J; bases not matched to a gene: 9. Germline V gene lookup returns CDR1 SNHLY and CDR2 FYNNEI. This CDR3 has 15 amino acids. The CDR3 sequence: CASAWTSGSLETQYF. The CDR3, as DNA: TGTGCCAGCGCTTGGACTAGCGGGTCGTTAGAGACCCAGTACTTC. Together with reference TRBV2 and TRBJ2-5, the CDR3 gives the full variable domain: EPEVTQTPSHQVTQMGQEVILRCVPISNHLYFYWYRQILGQKVEFLVSFYNNEISEKSEIFDDQFSVERPDGSNFTLKIRSTKLEDSAMYFCASAWTSGSLETQYFGPGTRLLVL.

This clonotype was recorded at least ten times. This chain uses TRBV4-3 with TRBJ2-3; perhaps TRBD2 as D (6 bases). V shed 1 base and J shed 3 bases, with 11 bases lying between them. Germline CDR1 reads LGHNA; CDR2 reads YSLEER. The CDR3 consists of 15 residues. The CDR3: CASSQGDFQTDTQYF. In DNA form, the CDR3 reads TGCGCCAGCAGCCAAGGGGACTTCCAAACAGATACGCAGTATTTT.

This clonotype has a handful of counts. The chain couples TRBV4-3 to TRBJ2-3, with no clear D. CDR3 length: 16 amino acids. The germline V gene has CDR1 LGHNA and CDR2 YSLEER. The V end was cut by 1 base, the J end by 0 bases, with 11 bases between. The CDR3 DNA reads as TGCGCCAGCAGCCAAGCCCAAAGAGCTAGCACAGATACGCAGTATTTT. Translating it yields CASSQAQRASTDTQYF.

The rearrangement links TRBV6-2 or TRBV6-3 to TRBJ2-3; 15 bases are a match to TRBD2. Trimming took 6 bases from V and 6 from J; bases not matched to a gene: 10. Germline CDR1 reads MNHEY; CDR2 reads SVGEGT. The CDR3 length is 17 residues. The CDR3 protein is CASRLGTSGGRMDTQYF. CDR3 nucleotides: TGTGCCAGCAGACTGGGGACTAGCGGGGGGCGAATGGATACGCAGTATTTT.

Of note for this clonotype: A much larger clone differs from this one at a single base, so this may be a read error. The V gene is TRBV4-2, the J gene TRBJ2-1; 13 bases agree with TRBD2. After removal of 0 bases from V and 10 bases from J, the junction contained 12 bases not matched to a gene. Looked up from germline, CDR1 is LGHNA and CDR2 is YNFKEQ. CDR3 length equals 18 residues. The CDR3 DNA sequence: TGTGCCAGCAGCCAAGATCAGGGTACTAGCGGGAGGGCCGAGGAGCAGTTCTTC. It is translated as CASSQDQGTSGRAEEQFF.

As concerns this clonotype: The junction differs from germline at one of its ends, possibly a read error. V is TRBV12-3 or TRBV12-4 and J is TRBJ2-5, with TRBD1 matching 8 bases. The CDR3 totals 14 residues. DNA of the CDR3: TGTGTCAGCAGTTACAGGGGGAACAGGGAGACCCAGTACTTC. Translation: CVSSYRGNRETQYF.

Turning to this clonotype: One end of the junction varies from germline; a read error may be responsible. This sequence joins TRBV25-1 and TRBJ2-7; D is perhaps TRBD1 (5 bases). TRBJ2-5 matches the DNA end more closely, so the J call is doubtful. Germline V gene sequence: CDR1 MGHDK, CDR2 SYGVNS. This CDR3 comprises 12 residues. CDR3 sequence reads: CAGRAGKETQYF. CDR3 nucleotides: TGTGCCGGCAGGGCAGGAAAAGAGACCCAGTACTTC.